Listed here are 4 T cell receptor beta chains from one sample, sequenced in a study of blood T cell repertoires in COVID-19. Assay used: immunoSEQ multiplex PCR; TCRdb lists only in-frame clones, some missing. This table holds under 200,000 clones, around 90% found once. The specimen was peripheral blood. These receptors all stem from a man aged 18 to 29 with acute or convalescent COVID-19.

The chain recombines TRBV6-5 with TRBJ2-7, with 10 nucleotides matching TRBD2. Germline trimming cut 4 bases from V and 2 bases from J; bases unmatched to any gene: 5. The germline gives CDR1 MNHEY, CDR2 SVGAGI. The CDR3 totals 15 residues. The CDR3 DNA reads as TGTGCCAGCAGTTTAACTAGCGGGGAACCCTACGAGCAGTACTTC. Translating it yields CASSLTSGEPYEQYF.

V gene TRBV18 combines with J gene TRBJ2-4, with D possibly TRBD1 on 6 matching bases. The CDR3 contains 16 residues. Between the trimmed V and J ends, which lost 0 bases and 0 bases, there was a span of 9 bases. The V gene's germline CDR1 is KGHSH and CDR2 LQKENI. The CDR3 sequence: CASSPPGAGAKNIQYF. The CDR3 nucleotides read TGTGCCAGCTCACCACCGGGGGCTGGAGCCAAAAACATTCAGTACTTC.

V and J are TRBV6-1 and TRBJ2-7; D ambiguous. The CDR3 sequence is 14 residues long. Germline CDR1 MNHNS, CDR2 SASEGT. V shed 3 bases and J shed 0 bases, with 9 bases lying between them. CDR3 sequence (DNA): TGTGCCAGCAGTGATATAGCTCACTCCTACGAGCAGTACTTC. Protein sequence: CASSDIAHSYEQYF.

This sequence joins TRBV6-5 and TRBJ2-7; TRBD1 matches at 9 bases. The germline gives CDR1 MNHEY, CDR2 SVGAGI. The V and J ends lost 10 bases and 4 bases, in that order; junction bases with no gene match: 5. CDR3 size: 12 residues. The CDR3 bases are TGTGCCATCGGGACAGGGAGATACGAGCAGTACTTC. Encoded protein: CAIGTGRYEQYF.